A selection of T cell receptor beta chains follows, all from one sample in a study of blood T cell repertoires in COVID-19. Using immunoSEQ multiplex PCR, the repertoire was profiled, and TCRdb retains in-frame clones only, with some absent. In the table there are roughly 110,000 clones, about 85% of which are singletons. The sample was peripheral blood. These TCRs come from a human donor in a cohort sampled during active COVID-19. Each CDR3 is given with its conserved first and last residue. The order of the fields is clone size, J gene, V gene, CDR3 protein. Size values are once, few and many counts, or a class for expanded clones, and some rows have none.

clone size: NA
J gene: TRBJ2-5
V gene: TRBV4-1
CDR3 protein: CASSQGGYIETQYF

clone size: NA
J gene: TRBJ2-2
V gene: TRBV6-2/TRBV6-3
CDR3 protein: CASSRTTGTDTGELFF

clone size: NA
J gene: TRBJ2-7
V gene: TRBV4-3
CDR3 protein: CASSQEVYGYRVEQYF

clone size: NA
J gene: TRBJ2-7
V gene: TRBV30
CDR3 protein: CAWSLAGFEQYF

clone size: NA
J gene: TRBJ1-3
V gene: TRBV5-4
CDR3 protein: CASILGNTIYF

clone size: NA
J gene: TRBJ2-3
V gene: TRBV6-4
CDR3 protein: CASSEVGGTDTQYF

clone size: NA
J gene: TRBJ2-1
V gene: TRBV11-3
CDR3 protein: CASSRTGISYNEQFF

clone size: NA
J gene: TRBJ1-6
V gene: TRBV4-3
CDR3 protein: CASSQNRGSPLHF

clone size: once
J gene: TRBJ1-6
V gene: TRBV12-3/TRBV12-4
CDR3 protein: CASSSGGSLHF

clone size: NA
J gene: TRBJ2-1
V gene: TRBV24-1
CDR3 protein: CATSDPGLAGARGNEQFF

clone size: NA
J gene: TRBJ2-7
V gene: TRBV6-2/TRBV6-3
CDR3 protein: CASSYFGRDNEQYF

clone size: NA
J gene: TRBJ1-5
V gene: TRBV24-1
CDR3 protein: CATSEGGKGWYSNQPQHF

clone size: once
J gene: TRBJ1-2
V gene: TRBV27
CDR3 protein: CASSLNQGAGGYTF

clone size: NA
J gene: TRBJ2-7
V gene: TRBV6-1
CDR3 protein: CASSETGYYEQYF

clone size: NA
J gene: TRBJ2-1
V gene: TRBV7-3
CDR3 protein: CASSLVAGASYNEQFF

clone size: NA
J gene: TRBJ1-2
V gene: TRBV6-6
CDR3 protein: CASSYETGVNYGYTF

clone size: NA
J gene: TRBJ2-1
V gene: TRBV6-2/TRBV6-3
CDR3 protein: CASSYSQGNEQFF

clone size: once
J gene: TRBJ2-3
V gene: TRBV2
CDR3 protein: CASSEGASGGSTDTQYF

clone size: NA
J gene: TRBJ1-5
V gene: TRBV7-2
CDR3 protein: CASSLKWGQPQHF

clone size: NA
J gene: TRBJ2-1
V gene: TRBV7-3
CDR3 protein: CASSTGTSARNEQFF

clone size: NA
J gene: TRBJ2-7
V gene: TRBV14
CDR3 protein: CASSHGQGTSQYEQYF

clone size: NA
J gene: TRBJ1-6
V gene: TRBV6-2/TRBV6-3
CDR3 protein: CASSYDLGSSYNSPLHF

clone size: NA
J gene: TRBJ1-1
V gene: TRBV29-1
CDR3 protein: CSVTGGRTEAFF

clone size: once
J gene: TRBJ2-1
V gene: TRBV6-6
CDR3 protein: CASSYQDRVGRNEQFF

clone size: NA
J gene: TRBJ2-7
V gene: TRBV5-4
CDR3 protein: CASSLEGGRNEQYF

clone size: once
J gene: TRBJ2-3
V gene: TRBV30
CDR3 protein: CAWSKLAGGLDTQYF

clone size: NA
J gene: TRBJ2-5
V gene: TRBV29-1
CDR3 protein: CSVELGGETQYF

clone size: NA
J gene: TRBJ2-6
V gene: TRBV23-1
CDR3 protein: CASSHHRQGVPSGANVLTF

clone size: NA
J gene: TRBJ1-2
V gene: TRBV27
CDR3 protein: CASLSTGGLSTF

clone size: NA
J gene: TRBJ2-7
V gene: TRBV7-2
CDR3 protein: CASSLASGGQGVSSYEQYF

clone size: NA
J gene: TRBJ1-1
V gene: TRBV11-2
CDR3 protein: CASSPRGGWQNTEAFF

clone size: NA
J gene: TRBJ1-5
V gene: TRBV19
CDR3 protein: CASSMEIGGNQPQHF

clone size: NA
J gene: TRBJ2-6
V gene: TRBV29-1
CDR3 protein: CSVGGSSGANVLTF

clone size: NA
J gene: TRBJ1-1
V gene: TRBV6-5
CDR3 protein: CASSLDRNTEAFF

clone size: once
J gene: TRBJ2-1
V gene: TRBV28
CDR3 protein: CASSLGGQGAYNEQFF

clone size: NA
J gene: TRBJ2-2
V gene: TRBV29-1
CDR3 protein: CSVGRAGGNTGELFF

clone size: NA
J gene: TRBJ2-1
V gene: TRBV7-2
CDR3 protein: CASSFAGAYNEQFF

clone size: NA
J gene: TRBJ2-1
V gene: TRBV12-5
CDR3 protein: CASGLGTSGSNEQFF

clone size: NA
J gene: TRBJ1-2
V gene: TRBV2
CDR3 protein: CASRMQNYGYTF

clone size: NA
J gene: TRBJ2-2
V gene: TRBV28
CDR3 protein: CASRRKQENTGELFF

clone size: NA
J gene: TRBJ2-1
V gene: TRBV15
CDR3 protein: CATSRERDEQFF

clone size: NA
J gene: TRBJ2-1
V gene: TRBV7-9
CDR3 protein: CASSLGQGHGNEQFF

clone size: NA
J gene: TRBJ2-3
V gene: TRBV4-2
CDR3 protein: CASSQELGRDTQYF

clone size: NA
J gene: TRBJ2-7
V gene: TRBV7-2
CDR3 protein: CASSLILGTHEQYF

clone size: NA
J gene: TRBJ2-1
V gene: TRBV9
CDR3 protein: CASSSPRTDSYTLNEQFF

clone size: NA
J gene: TRBJ2-1
V gene: TRBV18
CDR3 protein: CASSRGQGDVDEQFF

clone size: NA
J gene: TRBJ1-5
V gene: TRBV2
CDR3 protein: CASSALGQGKGNQPQHF

clone size: NA
J gene: TRBJ1-4
V gene: TRBV12-5
CDR3 protein: CASGESNRQGRNEKLFF

clone size: NA
J gene: TRBJ2-1
V gene: TRBV12-3/TRBV12-4
CDR3 protein: CASSTREEQFF

clone size: NA
J gene: TRBJ1-4
V gene: TRBV4-3
CDR3 protein: CASSQGRQANEKLFF

clone size: NA
J gene: TRBJ2-3
V gene: TRBV11-2
CDR3 protein: CASSPGGGSPDTQYF

clone size: NA
J gene: TRBJ2-7
V gene: TRBV7-2
CDR3 protein: CASSSGTGRVYEQYF

clone size: NA
J gene: TRBJ2-1
V gene: TRBV6-2/TRBV6-3
CDR3 protein: CASSYGLSSYNEQFF

clone size: NA
J gene: TRBJ2-1
V gene: TRBV19
CDR3 protein: CASAIGLAGGNEQFF

clone size: NA
J gene: TRBJ1-2
V gene: TRBV25-1
CDR3 protein: CASSKGGVDKPPYGYTF